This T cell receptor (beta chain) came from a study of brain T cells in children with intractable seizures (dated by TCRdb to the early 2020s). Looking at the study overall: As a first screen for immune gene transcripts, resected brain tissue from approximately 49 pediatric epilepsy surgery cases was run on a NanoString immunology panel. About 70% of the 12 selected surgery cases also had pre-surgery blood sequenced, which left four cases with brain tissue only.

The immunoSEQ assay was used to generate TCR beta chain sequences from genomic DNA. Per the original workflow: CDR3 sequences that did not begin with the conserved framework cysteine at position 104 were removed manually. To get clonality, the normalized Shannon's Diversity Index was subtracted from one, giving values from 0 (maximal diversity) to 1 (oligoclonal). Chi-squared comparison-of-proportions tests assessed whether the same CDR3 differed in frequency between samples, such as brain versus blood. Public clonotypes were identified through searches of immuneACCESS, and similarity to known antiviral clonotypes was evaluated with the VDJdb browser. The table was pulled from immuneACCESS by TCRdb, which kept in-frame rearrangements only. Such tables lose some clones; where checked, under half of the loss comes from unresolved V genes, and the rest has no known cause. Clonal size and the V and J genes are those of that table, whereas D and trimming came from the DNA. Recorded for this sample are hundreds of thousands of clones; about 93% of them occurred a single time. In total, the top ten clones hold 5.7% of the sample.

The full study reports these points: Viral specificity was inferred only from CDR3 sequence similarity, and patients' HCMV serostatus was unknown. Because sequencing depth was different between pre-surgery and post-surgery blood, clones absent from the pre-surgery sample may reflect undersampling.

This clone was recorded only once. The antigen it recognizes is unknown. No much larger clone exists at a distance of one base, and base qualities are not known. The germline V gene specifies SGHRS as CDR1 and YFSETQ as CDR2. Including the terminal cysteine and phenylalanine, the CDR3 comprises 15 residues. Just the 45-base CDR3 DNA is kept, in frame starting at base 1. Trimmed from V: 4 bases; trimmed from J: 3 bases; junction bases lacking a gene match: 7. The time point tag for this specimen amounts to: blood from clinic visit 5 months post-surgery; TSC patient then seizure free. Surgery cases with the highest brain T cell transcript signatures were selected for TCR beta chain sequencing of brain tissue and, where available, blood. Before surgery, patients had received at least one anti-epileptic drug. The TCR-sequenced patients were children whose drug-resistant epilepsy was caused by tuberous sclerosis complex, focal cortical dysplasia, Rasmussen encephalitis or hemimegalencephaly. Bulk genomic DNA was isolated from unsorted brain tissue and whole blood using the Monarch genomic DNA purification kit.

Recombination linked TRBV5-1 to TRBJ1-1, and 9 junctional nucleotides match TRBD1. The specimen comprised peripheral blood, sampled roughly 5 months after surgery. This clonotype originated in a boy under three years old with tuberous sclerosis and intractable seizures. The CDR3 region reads CASSNGDRDDTEAFF. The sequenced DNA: TGCGCCAGCAGCAATGGGGACAGGGATGACACTGAAGCTTTCTTT.